This entry lists 7 T cell receptor beta chains sequenced from one sample in a study of PD-1 blockade in classical Hodgkin lymphoma. Every patient had relapsed following autologous stem cell transplantation, and cohorts differed in brentuximab vedotin exposure. This table comes from immunoSEQ multiplex PCR, and its TCRdb copy is limited to in-frame clones, with some not included. Of 90,000 to 100,000 clones detected, roughly 92% appear once; the ten largest clones hold less than 3.5%. Material: peripheral blood mononuclear cells (PBMCs), obtained at baseline. The receptor set was obtained from a human donor with classical Hodgkin lymphoma.

This clone was observed a handful of times. This chain uses TRBV2 with TRBJ2-1; 10 bases fit TRBD2. V lost 7 bases and J lost 5; bases outside the gene matches: 11. This CDR3 is 16 amino acids long. Looked up from germline, CDR1 is SNHLY and CDR2 is FYNNEI. The CDR3 is CASTRKGLAFNNEQFF. The CDR3 coding sequence is TGTGCCAGCACCAGAAAGGGACTAGCGTTTAACAATGAGCAGTTCTTC.

The chain uses TRBV7-9 and TRBJ2-5; D call uncertain. Trimming left V 2 bases short and J 3 bases short, with 13 bases between. Germline V gene lookup returns CDR1 SEHNR and CDR2 FQNEAQ (reference sequence). CDR3 size: 15 residues. This CDR3 is CASSLLLAAEETQYF. CDR3 nucleotide sequence: TGTGCCAGCAGCTTATTGTTAGCAGCAGAAGAGACCCAGTACTTC.

V and J are TRBV4-2 and TRBJ2-1; D not resolved. Looked up from germline, CDR1 is LGHNA and CDR2 is YNFKEQ. Trimming shortened V by 5 bases and J by 0 bases, and 5 bases separated the two germline ends. The CDR3 contains 13 residues. The CDR3 sequence is CASSKSSYNEQFF. CDR3 bases: TGTGCCAGCAGCAAGTCCTCCTACAATGAGCAGTTCTTC.

The chain employs TRBV5-1 and TRBJ1-5; D is undetermined. This CDR3 is 15 amino acids long. Trimming took off 5 bases at V and 0 bases at J, with 12 bases between the two ends. Germline V lookup: CDR1 SGHRS, CDR2 YFSETQ. The CDR3 DNA sequence: TGCGCCAGCAGTGTTTGGCAGTATAGCAATCAGCCCCAGCATTTT. It is translated as CASSVWQYSNQPQHF.

The genes are TRBV5-1 and TRBJ2-3; a possible D gene is TRBD1 (6 bases). Germline V gene data show CDR1 as SGHRS and CDR2 as YFSETQ. CDR3 length: 15 amino acids. The V and J ends lost 3 bases and 3 bases respectively, with 14 bases between them. The CDR3 loop is CASSYGVQGTDTQYF. For the CDR3, the DNA is TGCGCCAGCAGCTACGGGGTCCAGGGGACAGATACGCAGTATTTT.

The chain uses TRBV30 and TRBJ2-5; D might be TRBD1 (6 bases). The closer fit of TRBJ2-7 to the DNA end suggests the J call may be wrong. Germline CDR1 and CDR2: GTSNPN and SVGIG (reference sequence). The CDR3 spans 12 residues. The CDR3: CAWSAGAYEQYF. DNA of the CDR3: TGTGCCTGGAGTGCAGGGGCCTACGAGCAGTACTTC.

This chain connects TRBV30 to TRBJ1-5, with D tentatively TRBD1 (5 bases). The length of the CDR3 is 13 residues. The germline V gene encodes CDR1 GTSNPN and CDR2 SVGIG (reference sequence). V was clipped by 4 bases and J by 4 bases, with 11 bases between them. CDR3 in DNA: TGTGCCTGGACAGGGAGATCTAATCAGCCCCAGCATTTT. Its protein product is CAWTGRSNQPQHF. Together with reference TRBV30 and TRBJ1-5, the CDR3 gives the full variable domain: SQTIHQWPATLVQPVGSPLSLECTVEGTSNPNLYWYRQAAGRGLQLLFYSVGIGQISSEVPQNLSASRPQDRQFILSSKKLLLSDSGFYLCAWTGRSNQPQHFGDGTRLSIL.